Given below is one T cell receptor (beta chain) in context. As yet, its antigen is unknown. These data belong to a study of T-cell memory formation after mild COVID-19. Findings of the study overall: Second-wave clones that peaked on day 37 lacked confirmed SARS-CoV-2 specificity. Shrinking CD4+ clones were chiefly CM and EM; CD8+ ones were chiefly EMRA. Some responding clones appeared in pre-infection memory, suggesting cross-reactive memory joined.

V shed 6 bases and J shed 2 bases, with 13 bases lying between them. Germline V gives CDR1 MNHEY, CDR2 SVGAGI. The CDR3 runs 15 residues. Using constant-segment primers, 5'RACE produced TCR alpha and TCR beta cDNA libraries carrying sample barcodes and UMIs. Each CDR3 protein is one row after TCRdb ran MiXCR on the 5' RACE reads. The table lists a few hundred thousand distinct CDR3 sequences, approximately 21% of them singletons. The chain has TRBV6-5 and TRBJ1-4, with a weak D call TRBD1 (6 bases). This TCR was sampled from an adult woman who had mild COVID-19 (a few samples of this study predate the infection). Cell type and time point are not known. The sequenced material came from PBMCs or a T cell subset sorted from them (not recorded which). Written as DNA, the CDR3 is TGTGCCAGCAGCAGAAACAGGGCGACTAATGAAAAACTGTTTTTT. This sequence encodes CASSRNRATNEKLFF.